Below are 26 T cell receptor beta chains sequenced from a single sample in a study of tumor-infiltrating lymphocytes in localized non-small cell lung cancer. Generated by immunoSEQ multiplex PCR, the TCRdb table keeps only in-frame clones and is missing some. The data show about 16,000 clones, roughly three quarters seen once. The sample consisted of lung tumor tissue. Receptor source: a human donor with non-small cell lung cancer.

The chain is built from TRBV30 and TRBJ1-5; 8 nucleotides align to TRBD1. Germline lookup yields CDR1 GTSNPN and CDR2 SVGIG (reference sequence). The CDR3 is 14 residues long. V lost 2 bases to trimming and J lost 7 bases; unmatched junction nucleotides: 7. The CDR3 DNA follows: TGTGCCTGGAGTCCGGGACAGGTTTTGCAGCCCCAGCATTTT. It codes for CAWSPGQVLQPQHF.

This clone was detected a few times. This sequence joins TRBV28 and TRBJ1-1; D is uncertain. CDR1 is MDHEN and CDR2 is SYDVKM in the germline V gene. V lost 3 bases and J lost 0, with 20 bases in between. CDR3 length equals 18 residues. CDR3 DNA sequence: TGTGCCAGCAGTTTTACCCCCTTGACGTTCGTTATGAACACTGAAGCTTTCTTT. Translation gives CASSFTPLTFVMNTEAFF. The full variable domain, with the rest looked up from reference TRBV28 and TRBJ1-1, is DVKVTQSSRYLVKRTGEKVFLECVQDMDHENMFWYRQDPGLGLRLIYFSYDVKMKEKGDIPEGYSVSREKKERFSLILESASTNQTSMYLCASSFTPLTFVMNTEAFFGQGTRLTVV.

V is TRBV30 and J is TRBJ2-5; D gene uncertain. The length of the CDR3 is 11 residues. V was trimmed by 0 bases and J by 5 bases, leaving 4 bases between them. CDR1 is GTSNPN, CDR2 SVGIG, per germline (reference sequence). The CDR3 bases are TGTGCCTGGAGTGTAAGCGAGACCCAGTACTTC. Amino acid sequence: CAWSVSETQYF.

The chain is built from TRBV5-4 and TRBJ1-2, with D maybe TRBD1 (5 bases). V gave up 0 bases and J gave up 6 bases, with 15 bases separating them. This CDR3 region has 15 residues. The V gene's germline CDR1 is SGHNT and CDR2 YYREEE (reference sequence). CDR3 amino acids: CASSLGGLRRDGYTF. CDR3 nucleotide sequence: TGTGCCAGCAGCTTGGGGGGACTCCGACGTGATGGCTACACCTTC.

This clone showed up just a few times. The chain is built from TRBV7-2 and TRBJ1-1; D perhaps matches TRBD1 (6 bases). The CDR3 loop spans 15 amino acids. Germline values: CDR1 SGHTA, CDR2 FQGNSA. With 6 bases removed from V and 0 bases from J, the gap between germline ends came to 14 bases. CDR3 sequence reads: CASRPDGTMNTEAFF. The CDR3 DNA follows: TGTGCCAGCAGACCCGACGGGACAATGAACACTGAAGCTTTCTTT.

This sequence joins TRBV7-9 and TRBJ2-1; D might be TRBD2 (6 bases). With 6 bases removed from V and 8 bases from J, the gap between germline ends came to 14 bases. Germline V gene data show CDR1 as SEHNR and CDR2 as FQNEAQ (reference sequence). This CDR3 spans 13 amino acids. This chain's CDR3 is CASRIVGGYEQFF. The CDR3 region has the DNA TGTGCCAGCAGGATAGTGGGGGGTTATGAGCAGTTCTTC.

This chain connects TRBV30 to TRBJ1-3, with unresolved D. The V gene lost 2 bases and the J gene lost 1 base, with 15 bases spanning the gap. The CDR3 contains 16 residues. Germline CDR1 is GTSNPN and CDR2 is SVGIG (reference sequence). CDR3 DNA: TGTGCCTGGAGTTCTACCCGACGGCCTTCTGGAAACACCATATATTTT. Translation: CAWSSTRRPSGNTIYF.

This chain links TRBV29-1 with TRBJ2-1, with 11 bases matching TRBD1. V was pared by 7 bases and J by 4 bases, with 6 bases of the junction left unmatched. The CDR3 is 14 residues long. CDR1 is SQVTM and CDR2 is ANQGSEA in the germline V gene. Here the CDR3 DNA reads TGCAGCGCCAGGGACAGGGGGGAATACAATGAGCAGTTCTTC. Protein product: CSARDRGEYNEQFF.

J is TRBJ2-7 and V is TRBV5-1; perhaps TRBD1 as D (6 bases). The germline V and J ends were trimmed by 1 base and 3 bases, with 11 bases remaining between them. CDR1 and CDR2 from the germline V gene are SGHRS and YFSETQ. The CDR3 consists of 14 residues. In DNA, the CDR3 is TGCGCCAGCAGCTTGCCAGGGGTGGACTACGAGCAGTACTTC. Protein: CASSLPGVDYEQYF.

The V and J genes are TRBV12-5 and TRBJ2-1; 9 bases match TRBD1. V gave up 5 bases and J gave up 7 bases; unmatched junction bases: 6. Germline assignment: CDR1 LGHNT and CDR2 FRNRAP. The CDR3 is 14 amino acids. The CDR3 sequence is CASGTGTGWNEQFF. Here the CDR3 DNA reads TGTGCTAGTGGTACAGGGACAGGGTGGAATGAGCAGTTCTTC.

The rearrangement uses TRBV5-6 and TRBJ2-7; 10 nucleotides align to TRBD1. V trimming: 5 bases; J trimming: 7 bases; junction bases outside the gene matches: 6. CDR3 length: 13 residues. Germline CDR1 SGHDT, CDR2 YYEEEE. CDR3 amino acids: CASSWTGGGEQYF. For the CDR3, the DNA is TGTGCCAGCAGTTGGACAGGGGGTGGGGAGCAGTACTTC.

This chain connects TRBV16 to TRBJ2-3; 8 bases map to TRBD2. Germline lookup yields CDR1 KGHSY and CDR2 FQNENV. This CDR3 has 15 residues. The J segment lost 5 bases and the V segment lost 4 bases, leaving 8 bases of the junction unmatched. In DNA, the CDR3 is TGTGCCAGCAGCCCCGCGGCGGGGGGAGGAGATACGCAGTATTTT. Protein product: CASSPAAGGGDTQYF.

This rearrangement joins TRBV28 to TRBJ1-6; possibly TRBD1 for D (6 bases). The ends were cut back, 6 bases at V and 11 bases at J, with 14 bases in the middle. There are 13 residues in the CDR3. From germline, CDR1 is MDHEN and CDR2 SYDVKM. The CDR3 reads CASRTGGMTPLHF. The DNA for the CDR3 is TGTGCCAGCAGAACGGGGGGCATGACACCCCTCCACTTT.

This clone was counted a few times. The chain joins TRBV6-1 to TRBJ1-1, with D hard to call. Germline V gene sequence: CDR1 MNHNS, CDR2 SASEGT. The CDR3 has 13 amino acids. Trimming took 6 bases from V and 0 from J, leaving 8 bases between them. The CDR3 sequence: CASSPRVNTEAFF. Written as DNA, the CDR3 is TGTGCCAGCAGCCCTAGGGTGAACACTGAAGCTTTCTTT.

The CDR3: CASKLAGGRGTGELFF. The CDR3 nucleotides are TGCGCCAGCAAGCTAGCGGGGGGGCGAGGCACCGGGGAGCTGTTTTTT. This chain links TRBV5-1 with TRBJ2-2; 12 nucleotides line up with TRBD2. The trim removed 6 bases at V and 4 bases at J, leaving 7 bases unmatched. Per germline, CDR1 SGHRS and CDR2 YFSETQ. The CDR3 has 16 amino acids.

There are a few counts of this clone. The rearrangement uses TRBV5-6 and TRBJ2-2; weak D call: TRBD2 (5 bases). Germline V gene data show CDR1 as SGHDT and CDR2 as YYEEEE. The CDR3 is made up of 15 amino acids. V dropped 7 bases and J dropped 4 bases, with 17 bases sitting between them. The CDR3 loop reads CASRLRELVTGELFF. CDR3 in DNA: TGTGCCAGCCGCCTCCGGGAACTTGTCACCGGGGAGCTGTTTTTT.

This chain joins TRBV19 and TRBJ2-5; D might be TRBD1 or TRBD2, each matching 5 bases. In germline, CDR1 is LNHDA, CDR2 SQIVND (reference sequence). The V and J ends lost 2 bases and 2 bases respectively, with 21 bases between them. The CDR3 runs 18 residues. CDR3 sequence reads: CASSISLFGAGNQETQYF. The CDR3 DNA reads TGTGCCAGTAGTATATCCCTTTTCGGGGCAGGGAATCAAGAGACCCAGTACTTC.

The rearrangement joins TRBV28 to TRBJ2-1; 13 bases are a match to TRBD2. The CDR3 has 15 amino acids. The junction had 3 bases not matched to a gene; V was cut back by 3 bases and J by 7 bases. CDR1 is MDHEN, CDR2 SYDVKM, per germline. CDR3 sequence: CASSFKGLAGNEQFF. CDR3 sequence (DNA): TGTGCCAGCAGTTTTAAGGGACTAGCGGGAAATGAGCAGTTCTTC.

The table lists this clone with a count of one. This sequence joins TRBV5-1 and TRBJ1-1; 8 positions agree with TRBD1. The CDR3 loop spans 16 amino acids. CDR1 and CDR2 (germline): SGHRS, YFSETQ. J gave up 4 bases and V 3 bases, and 11 bases lay outside the gene matches. The CDR3 DNA follows: TGCGCCAGCAGCTGGGGGAACAGGGGGGTGAGCACTGAAGCTTTCTTT. Residues: CASSWGNRGVSTEAFF.

The rearrangement uses TRBV7-8 and TRBJ1-3, with TRBD1 as a possible D gene (6 bases). In germline, CDR1 is SGHVS, CDR2 FQNEAQ. The CDR3 extends over 15 amino acids. V gave up 0 bases and J gave up 4 bases, with 10 bases separating them. CDR3 nucleotides: TGTGCCAGCAGCTTAGCGCAGGGGCAGGGAAACACCATATATTTT. Protein product: CASSLAQGQGNTIYF.

This sequence joins TRBV6-5 and TRBJ1-1, with D perhaps TRBD1 (5 bases). Germline V CDR1 and CDR2: MNHEY, SVGAGI. Between the trimmed V and J ends, which lost 6 bases and 6 bases, there was a span of 14 bases. The CDR3 sequence is 13 residues long. CDR3 in amino acids: CASRSSGFPEAFF. CDR3 sequence (DNA): TGTGCCAGCAGGTCCTCAGGGTTCCCTGAAGCTTTCTTT.

V and J are TRBV5-4 and TRBJ2-5; the match to TRBD1 covers 8 bases. This CDR3 contains 12 residues. V gave up 4 bases and J gave up 4 bases; unmatched junction bases: 0. Germline CDR1 is SGHNT and CDR2 is YYREEE (reference sequence). CDR3: CASSQGAETQYF. The CDR3 DNA is TGTGCCAGCAGCCAGGGGGCAGAGACCCAGTACTTC. Based on the CDR3 plus reference TRBV5-4 and TRBJ2-5, the full variable domain is ETGVTQSPTHLIKTRGQQVTLRCSSQSGHNTVSWYQQALGQGPQFIFQYYREEENGRGNFPPRFSGLQFPNYSSELNVNALELDDSALYLCASSQGAETQYFGPGTRLLVL.

V and J are TRBV11-3 and TRBJ2-1; 13 bases agree with TRBD2. The germline V gene has CDR1 SGHNT and CDR2 YENEEA. J lost 10 bases, V lost 4 bases, and 10 bases had no gene match. The CDR3 is made up of 16 amino acids. For the CDR3, the DNA is TGTGCCAGCAGCTCCTCCGGGACTAGCGGGACGAGCGAGCAGTTCTTC. It encodes CASSSSGTSGTSEQFF.

The V and J genes are TRBV7-6 and TRBJ2-3, with TRBD2 matching over 13 bases. The CDR3 contains 15 residues. Germline assignment: CDR1 SGHVS and CDR2 FNYEAQ. With V trimmed by 4 bases and J by 5 bases, 3 bases remained unmatched. The CDR3 sequence is CASSSTSGRGDTQYF. The CDR3 DNA follows: TGTGCCAGCAGCTCAACTAGCGGGAGGGGAGATACGCAGTATTTT.

The chain employs TRBV7-9 and TRBJ1-1; D is possibly TRBD1 (5 bases). The V gene lost 5 bases and the J gene lost 1 base, with 11 bases spanning the gap. There are 14 residues in the CDR3. CDR1 and CDR2 from the germline V gene are SEHNR and FQNEAQ (reference sequence). The CDR3 region is CASSLGVQNTEAFF. The CDR3 bases are TGTGCCAGCAGCCTAGGGGTACAGAACACTGAAGCTTTCTTT.

The chain uses TRBV19 and TRBJ1-1, with D possibly matching TRBD1 (5 bases). Trimming left V 3 bases short and J 3 bases short, with 11 bases between. The CDR3 totals 14 residues. The germline V gene has CDR1 LNHDA and CDR2 SQIVND (reference sequence). CDR3 nucleotide sequence: TGTGCCAGTAGTATCACGGGGGGAGACACTGAAGCTTTCTTT. It specifies CASSITGGDTEAFF.